This TCR beta chain was captured in a study of cytomegalovirus exposure and HLA in healthy donors. Across the whole study: The Caucasian-associated ancestry cluster contained about 80% of the approximately 420 genotyped donors. Study conclusions and caveats: An analysis done earlier found most TCR beta V segments productive about 87% or about 30% of the time. Some 150 TCR beta chains were listed as cytomegalovirus-associated.

A remark on this clone: Its antigen is currently unknown.

PCR used 60 Vbeta primers and 13 Jbeta primers. This table comes from immunoSEQ multiplex PCR, and its TCRdb copy is limited to in-frame clones, with some not included. The data show approximately 88,000 clones, more than 70% seen once. The CDR3 contains 15 residues. J gave up 5 bases and V 2 bases, and 5 bases lay outside the gene matches. CDR1 and CDR2 from the germline V gene are MDHEN and SYDVKM. This rearrangement joins TRBV28 to TRBJ2-5; 10 nucleotides align to TRBD2. The TCR originated in a man between 25 and 39 years old in good health and CMV-seronegative. Sequencing input: PBMCs. Here the CDR3 DNA reads TGTGCCAGCAGTTTAGTTACTAGCGGGATTGAGACCCAGTACTTC. Translating it yields CASSLVTSGIETQYF.